This T cell receptor (beta chain) was obtained from a study of blood T cell repertoires in COVID-19. Assay used: immunoSEQ multiplex PCR; TCRdb lists only in-frame clones, some missing. The table shows approximately 290,000 clones, with 75% to 90% occurring only once. Categorization into cohorts depended on clinical history that participants reported. The CDR3 contains 15 residues. Germline V CDR1 and CDR2: SEHNR, FQNEAQ (reference sequence). V lost 1 base and J lost 0, with 9 bases in between. The genes are TRBV7-9 and TRBJ1-1, with D perhaps TRBD1 (5 bases). The TCR was taken from a woman aged 25 to 39 who had recovered from COVID-19. Material: PBMCs or T cells enriched from blood (not recorded which). The CDR3 coding sequence is TGTGCCAGCAGCTTAGGGTCAGGGATGAACACTGAAGCTTTCTTT. It translates to CASSLGSGMNTEAFF.